Shown below are 6 T cell receptor beta chains from a single sample sequenced in a study of blood T cells in healthy people across ages (dated by TCRdb to between 2014 and 2016). Receptor libraries were prepared by 5' RACE. Sequenced on an Illumina HiSeq 2500. A second PCR of about 7 to 12 cycles was performed with a sample-barcoded 5' primer and a J-beta primer mix. Using fastp at Q25 and MiXCR, TCRdb reprocessed the public reads and kept productive beta chains. Every CDR3 protein is listed once, alongside the most common genes and DNA of its rows. Within this sample are roughly 1,500,000 distinct CDR3 sequences, with around 42% of them counted one time only. The ten largest clones represent approximately 7.9% of the sample. The source material was blood. The receptors come from a woman in her late teens or twenties in good health.

The chain uses TRBV29-1 and TRBJ1-6, with 11 bases identical to TRBD1. CDR1 SQVTM and CDR2 ANQGSEA come from the germline V gene. The CDR3 has 14 amino acids. Trimming removed 6 bases from V and 6 bases from J; junction bases left unmatched: 4. The DNA for the CDR3 is TGCAGCGTGGGAGGACAGGGGGCTAATTCACCCCTCCACTTT. It yields the protein CSVGGQGANSPLHF.

With respect to this clonotype: The junction shows a germline mismatch at one end, possibly a read error. This chain links TRBV12-3 or TRBV12-4 with TRBJ2-7; TRBD2 is a possible D gene (6 bases). The CDR3 runs to 16 residues. CDR3 protein: CASKEGPRGFSYGQYF. The CDR3 region has the DNA TGTGCCAGCAAGGAGGGACCTAGAGGATTCTCCTACGGGCAGTACTTC.

V and J are TRBV7-2 and TRBJ1-1; TRBD1 matches 10 bases. V lost 5 bases and J lost 3; bases outside the gene matches: 12. The CDR3 covers 17 residues. The germline CDR1 and CDR2 sequences are SGHTA and FQGNSA. The CDR3 sequence: CASSPPETGGMDTEAFF. In nucleotides, the CDR3 is TGTGCCAGCAGCCCCCCCGAGACAGGGGGCATGGACACTGAAGCTTTCTTT.

As DNA, the CDR3 is TGTGCCAGCAGTTACTCGGGACTCTTCTACAATGAGCAGTACTTC. Translated: CASSYSGLFYNEQYF. The chain links TRBV6-6 to TRBJ2-7; tentatively, D is TRBD2 (6 bases). CDR3 length equals 15 residues. The V end was cut by 0 bases, the J end by 7 bases, with 16 bases between. Germline-derived CDR1 and CDR2 are MNHNY and SVGAGI (reference sequence).

This chain joins TRBV11-2 and TRBJ2-5; D not certain. The CDR3 extends over 13 amino acids. V lost 6 bases and J 1 base, leaving 9 bases between the germline ends. Germline CDR1 reads SGHAT; CDR2 reads FQNNGV. The CDR3 sequence is CASSAAPQETQYF. The CDR3 DNA sequence: TGTGCCAGCAGTGCGGCTCCCCAAGAGACCCAGTACTTC.

The V and J genes are TRBV20-1 and TRBJ2-5; 8 bases align to TRBD2. The J call may be wrong; the DNA end is better matched by TRBJ2-7. The CDR3 sequence is 14 residues long. Germline loops: CDR1 DFQATT, CDR2 SNEGSKA (reference sequence). CDR3 DNA sequence: TGCAGTGCTCGGATGGAGCGGGGGTTGTACGAGCAGTACTTC. Translating it yields CSARMERGLYEQYF.